This T cell receptor beta chain came from a study of shared clonotypes between healthy human individuals. Background on the study: A donor's plate count was three for CD4 naive and three for CD4 memory; CD8 naive had two and CD8 memory one. Whole-study findings and limits: The study found roughly 5% of naive CD4 clonotypes shared across four donors.

In the original processing: ImmunoSEQ junction-only sequences lacked quality scores, so their filtering differed. TCRdb's copy holds only in-frame clones and misses some; the assay was immunoSEQ multiplex PCR. Clone size and the V and J calls come from that table; the DNA yielded D and trimming. This table has approximately 1,500,000 clones, around 95% appearing once. The investigators split CD4+ cells into a CD45RA+ naive subset and a CD45RA-negative memory subset. Trimming shortened V by 4 bases and J by 8 bases, and 20 bases separated the two germline ends. Germline V gene data show CDR1 as MGHDK and CDR2 as SYGVNS. The CDR3 sequence is 15 residues long. The sample holds one count of this clone. Antigen specificity is unknown.

The sample was naive CD4+ T cells sorted from blood. Subset defined: CD45RA+ positively selected. The chain links TRBV25-1 to TRBJ2-5; D perhaps matches TRBD1 (7 bases). This TCR was sampled from a man aged 30 to 45 in good health. In DNA form, the CDR3 reads TGTGCCAGCAGTGGCCGTTCCAGGGGGGATGGCACCCAGTACTTC. Protein sequence: CASSGRSRGDGTQYF.